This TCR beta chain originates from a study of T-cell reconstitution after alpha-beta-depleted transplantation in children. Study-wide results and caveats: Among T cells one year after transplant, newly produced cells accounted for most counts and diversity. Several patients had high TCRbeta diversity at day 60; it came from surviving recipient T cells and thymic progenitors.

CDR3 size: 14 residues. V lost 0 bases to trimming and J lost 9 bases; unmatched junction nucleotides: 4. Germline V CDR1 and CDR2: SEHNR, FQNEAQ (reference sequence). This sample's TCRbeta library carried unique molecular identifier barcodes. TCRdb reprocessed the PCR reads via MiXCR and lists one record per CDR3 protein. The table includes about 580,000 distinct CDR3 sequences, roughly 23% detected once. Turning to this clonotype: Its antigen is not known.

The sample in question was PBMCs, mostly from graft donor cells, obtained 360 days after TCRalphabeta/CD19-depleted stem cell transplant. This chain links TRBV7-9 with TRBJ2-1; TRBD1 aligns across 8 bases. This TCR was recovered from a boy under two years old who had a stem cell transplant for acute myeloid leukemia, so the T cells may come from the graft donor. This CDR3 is CASSLAVDRGEQFF. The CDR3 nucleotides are TGTGCCAGCAGCTTAGCGGTTGACAGGGGTGAGCAGTTCTTC.